This T cell receptor beta chain was retrieved from a study of beta chain features in type 1 diabetes. Whole-study findings and limits: Across all four CD4+ subsets, people with type 1 diabetes showed modestly shorter TCRB CDR3s. A pattern of fewer insertions and more deletions at VDJ junctions was seen in type 1 diabetes patients.

Sorting based on CD45RO/CCR7/CD25/CD127/CD95/CD27 separated CD4+ naive, central memory, regulatory and stem cell-like memory cells. The isolated RNA, all of it, was reverse transcribed, so expressed TCRB transcripts were what got sequenced. Each stem cell-like memory T cell sample yielded some 1 million reads on average. Libraries were prepared by immunoSEQ multiplex PCR; TCRdb keeps only in-frame clonotypes and omits some of them. The sample includes 53,000 or so clones, around 60% seen only once; the top ten take 0.29%. Trimming at V came to 5 bases and at J to 1 base, leaving 6 bases not matched to a gene. The CDR3 is 15 amino acids. Germline V gene sequence: CDR1 SGHTA, CDR2 FQGTGA. In the case of this clone: Its antigen is unidentified.

Specimen: stem cell memory CD4+ T cells from blood. This TCR was sampled from a woman in her 30s with type 1 diabetes. The chain couples TRBV7-3 to TRBJ1-1; 8 positions agree with TRBD1. The CDR3 DNA sequence: TGTGCCAGCAGCCCCCACAGGGGGAGGAACACTGAAGCTTTCTTT. As protein: CASSPHRGRNTEAFF.